This T cell receptor beta chain was retrieved from a study of cytomegalovirus exposure and HLA in healthy donors. In the study overall: Among 398 genotyped donors, around 82% fell in the Caucasian-associated ancestry cluster.

The PCR was carried out with 60 Vbeta primers and 13 Jbeta primers. TCRdb's table, derived via immunoSEQ multiplex PCR, lists solely in-frame clones and lacks some. This table holds 150,000 to 200,000 clones, roughly 80% found once. Notes on this clone: What it recognizes is unknown.

Findings and caveats of the study: There was a cluster of highly shared sequence variants that was likely a sequencing artifact. It has been reported that TCR beta sequences accurately predicted the HLA-A and HLA-B alleles of most subjects. An analysis done earlier found most TCR beta V segments productive about 90% or about 30% of the time.

CDR1 is SEHNR and CDR2 is FQNEAQ in the germline V gene (reference sequence). The V end lost 5 bases, the J end lost 9 bases, and 17 bases lay between the germline ends. The CDR3 is 14 amino acids. This receptor was obtained from a female donor in good health and CMV-seronegative. This chain uses TRBV7-9 with TRBJ2-4; D possibly corresponds to TRBD1 (6 bases). The sample consisted of PBMCs. Here the CDR3 reads CASSPSEGVGIQYF. DNA of the CDR3: TGTGCCAGCAGCCCAAGTGAGGGGGTGGGCATTCAGTACTTC.